This TCR beta chain is from a study of T cell responses to AZD1222 COVID-19 vaccine. Only a few counts were recorded for this clone. Clones were read by immunoSEQ multiplex PCR, and TCRdb kept only the in-frame ones, dropping some. The sample yields fewer than 120,000 clones, 80% to 90% seen once. The input for sequencing was peripheral blood, taken 28 days after the second AZD1222 dose. This receptor was taken from an adult who received the AZD1222 COVID-19 vaccine.

The DNA for the CDR3 is TGTGCCAGCACCTCAGCGGGGGGCAGCACAGATACGCAGTATTTT. This translates into CASTSAGGSTDTQYF. V usage is TRBV7-6 and J usage is TRBJ2-3, with 9 bases aligning to TRBD2. The CDR3 is made up of 15 amino acids. V trimming: 7 bases; J trimming: 0 bases; junction bases outside the gene matches: 5. Germline V gene sequence: CDR1 SGHVS, CDR2 FNYEAQ.